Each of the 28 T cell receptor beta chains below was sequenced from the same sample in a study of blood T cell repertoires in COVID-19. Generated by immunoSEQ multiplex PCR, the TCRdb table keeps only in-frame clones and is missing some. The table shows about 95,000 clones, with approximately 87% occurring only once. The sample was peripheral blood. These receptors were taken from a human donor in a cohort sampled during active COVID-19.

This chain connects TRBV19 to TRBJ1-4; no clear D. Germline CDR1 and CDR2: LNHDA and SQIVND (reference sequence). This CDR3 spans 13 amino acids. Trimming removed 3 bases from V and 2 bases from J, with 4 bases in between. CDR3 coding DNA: TGTGCCAGTAGTATCTCGACTAATGAAAAACTGTTTTTT. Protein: CASSISTNEKLFF.

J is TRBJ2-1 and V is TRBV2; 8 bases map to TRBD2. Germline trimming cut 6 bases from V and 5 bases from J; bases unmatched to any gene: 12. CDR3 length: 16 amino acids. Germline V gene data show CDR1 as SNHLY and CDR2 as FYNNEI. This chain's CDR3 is CASRAPGLVTHNEQFF. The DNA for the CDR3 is TGTGCCAGCAGGGCGCCGGGACTAGTGACGCACAATGAGCAGTTCTTC. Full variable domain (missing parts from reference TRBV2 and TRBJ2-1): EPEVTQTPSHQVTQMGQEVILRCVPISNHLYFYWYRQILGQKVEFLVSFYNNEISEKSEIFDDQFSVERPDGSNFTLKIRSTKLEDSAMYFCASRAPGLVTHNEQFFGPGTRLTVL.

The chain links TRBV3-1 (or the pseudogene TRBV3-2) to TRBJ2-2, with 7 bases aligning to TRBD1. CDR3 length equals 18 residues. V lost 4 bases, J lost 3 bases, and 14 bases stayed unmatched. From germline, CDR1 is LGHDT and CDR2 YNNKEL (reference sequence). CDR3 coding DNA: TGTGCCAGCAGCCTCCGGGGAAGGGGGCGCAGGGACACCGGGGAGCTGTTTTTT. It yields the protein CASSLRGRGRRDTGELFF.

This chain's CDR3 is CAWSNTGGNTEAFF. CDR3 nucleotide sequence: TGTGCCTGGAGTAACACAGGGGGGAACACTGAAGCTTTCTTT. V usage is TRBV30 and J usage is TRBJ1-1; 8 bases are shared with TRBD1. Germline loops: CDR1 GTSNPN, CDR2 SVGIG (reference sequence). This CDR3 comprises 14 residues. The V and J ends lost 2 bases and 1 base, in that order; junction bases with no gene match: 3.

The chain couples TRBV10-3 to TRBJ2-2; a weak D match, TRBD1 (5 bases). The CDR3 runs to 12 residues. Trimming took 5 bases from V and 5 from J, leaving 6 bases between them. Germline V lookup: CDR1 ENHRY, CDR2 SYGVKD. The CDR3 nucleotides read TGTGCCATCAGTCCAGGGACCGGGGAGCTGTTTTTT. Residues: CAISPGTGELFF.

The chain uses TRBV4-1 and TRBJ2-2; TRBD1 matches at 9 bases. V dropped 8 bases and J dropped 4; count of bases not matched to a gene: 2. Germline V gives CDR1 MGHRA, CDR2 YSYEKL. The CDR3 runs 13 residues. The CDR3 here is CASRQGVTGELFF. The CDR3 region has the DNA TGCGCCAGCCGACAGGGGGTCACCGGGGAGCTGTTTTTT.

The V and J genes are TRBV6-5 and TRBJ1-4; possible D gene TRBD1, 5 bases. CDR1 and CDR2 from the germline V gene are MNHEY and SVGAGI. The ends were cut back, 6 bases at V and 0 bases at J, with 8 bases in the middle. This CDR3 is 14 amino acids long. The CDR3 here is CASSLQATNEKLFF. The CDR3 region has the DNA TGTGCCAGCAGCCTACAGGCAACTAATGAAAAACTGTTTTTT.

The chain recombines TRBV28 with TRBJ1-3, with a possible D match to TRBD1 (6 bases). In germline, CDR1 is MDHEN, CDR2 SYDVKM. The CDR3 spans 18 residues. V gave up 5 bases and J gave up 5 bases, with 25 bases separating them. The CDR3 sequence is CASSIPLVSRGARNTIYF. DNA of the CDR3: TGTGCCAGCAGTATCCCCTTGGTTAGTCGGGGGGCGCGAAACACCATATATTTT.

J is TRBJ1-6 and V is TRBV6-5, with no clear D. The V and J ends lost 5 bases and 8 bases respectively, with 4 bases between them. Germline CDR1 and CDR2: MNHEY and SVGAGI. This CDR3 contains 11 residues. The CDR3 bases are TGTGCCAGCAGTATATATTCACCCCTCCACTTT. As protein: CASSIYSPLHF.

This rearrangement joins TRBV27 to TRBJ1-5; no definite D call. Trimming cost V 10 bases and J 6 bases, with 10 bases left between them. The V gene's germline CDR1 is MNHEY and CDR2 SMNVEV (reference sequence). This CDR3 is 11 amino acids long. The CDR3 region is CAKEVGQPQHF. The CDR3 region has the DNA TGTGCCAAAGAGGTAGGTCAGCCCCAGCATTTT.

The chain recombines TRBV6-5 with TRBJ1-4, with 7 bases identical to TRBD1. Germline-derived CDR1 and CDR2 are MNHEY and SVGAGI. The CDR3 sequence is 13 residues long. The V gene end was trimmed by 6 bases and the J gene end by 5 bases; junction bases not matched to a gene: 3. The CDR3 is CASSLTGNEKLFF. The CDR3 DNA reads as TGTGCCAGCAGCCTGACAGGGAATGAAAAACTGTTTTTT.

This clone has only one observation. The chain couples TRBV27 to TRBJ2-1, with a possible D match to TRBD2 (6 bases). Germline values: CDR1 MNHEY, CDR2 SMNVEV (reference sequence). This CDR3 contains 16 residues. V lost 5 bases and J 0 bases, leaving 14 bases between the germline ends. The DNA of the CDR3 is TGTGCCAGCAGTAACCCGGGACTTCTCTCCTACAATGAGCAGTTCTTC. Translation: CASSNPGLLSYNEQFF.

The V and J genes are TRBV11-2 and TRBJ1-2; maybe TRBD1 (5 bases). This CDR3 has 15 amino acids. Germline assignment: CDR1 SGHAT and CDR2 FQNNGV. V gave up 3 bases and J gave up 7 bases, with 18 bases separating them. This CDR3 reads CASSLPGTSTIGYTF. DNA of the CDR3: TGTGCCAGCAGCTTGCCCGGGACTTCAACGATTGGCTACACCTTC.

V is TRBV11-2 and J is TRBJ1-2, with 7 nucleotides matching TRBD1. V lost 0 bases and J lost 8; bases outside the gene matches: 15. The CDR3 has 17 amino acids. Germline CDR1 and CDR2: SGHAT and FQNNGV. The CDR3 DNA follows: TGTGCCAGCAGCTTAGATTACGGGACAGCCTTTCCGAGGGGCTACACCTTC. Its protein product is CASSLDYGTAFPRGYTF. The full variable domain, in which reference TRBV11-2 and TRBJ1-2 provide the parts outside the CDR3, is EAGVAQSPRYKIIEKRQSVAFWCNPISGHATLYWYQQILGQGPKLLIQFQNNGVVDDSQLPKDRFSAERLKGVDSTLKIQPAKLEDSAVYLCASSLDYGTAFPRGYTFGSGTRLTVV.

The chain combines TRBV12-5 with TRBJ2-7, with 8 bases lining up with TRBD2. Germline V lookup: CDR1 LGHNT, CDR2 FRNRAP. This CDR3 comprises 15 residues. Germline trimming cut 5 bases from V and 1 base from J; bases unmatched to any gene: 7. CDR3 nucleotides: TGTGCTAGTGGTGTCGAGCGGGGGCGTTCCTACGAGCAGTACTTC. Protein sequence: CASGVERGRSYEQYF. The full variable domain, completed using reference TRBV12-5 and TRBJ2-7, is DARVTQTPRHKVTEMGQEVTMRCQPILGHNTVFWYRQTMMQGLELLAYFRNRAPLDDSGMPKDRFSAEMPDATLATLKIQPSEPRDSAVYFCASGVERGRSYEQYFGPGTRLTVT.

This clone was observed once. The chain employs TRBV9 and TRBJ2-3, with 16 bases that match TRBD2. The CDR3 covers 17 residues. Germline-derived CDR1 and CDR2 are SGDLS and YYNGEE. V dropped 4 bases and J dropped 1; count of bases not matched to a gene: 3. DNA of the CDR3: TGTGCCAGCAGCTGGGGACTAGCGGGGGGGGGCACAGATACGCAGTATTTT. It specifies CASSWGLAGGGTDTQYF.

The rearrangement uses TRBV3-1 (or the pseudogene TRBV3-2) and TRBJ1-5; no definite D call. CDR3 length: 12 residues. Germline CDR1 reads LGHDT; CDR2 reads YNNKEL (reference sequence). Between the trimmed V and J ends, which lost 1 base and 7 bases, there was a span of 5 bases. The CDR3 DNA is TGTGCCAGCAGCCAAGGGCCCCAGCCCCAGCATTTT. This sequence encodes CASSQGPQPQHF.

The CDR3 bases are TGTGCCAGCAGTTCCGGGGAGGCCTACTATGGCTACACCTTC. Amino acids: CASSSGEAYYGYTF. V gene TRBV7-8 combines with J gene TRBJ1-2; D gene unclear. This CDR3 spans 14 amino acids. Trimming took 6 bases from V and 3 from J, leaving 14 bases between them. In germline, CDR1 is SGHVS, CDR2 FQNEAQ.

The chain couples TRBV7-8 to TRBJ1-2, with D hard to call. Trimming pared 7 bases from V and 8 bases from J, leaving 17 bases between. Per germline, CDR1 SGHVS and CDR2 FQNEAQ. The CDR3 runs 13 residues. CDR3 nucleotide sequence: TGTGCCAGCACCGCGGGCGGTTCCGGAGGCTACACCTTC. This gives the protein CASTAGGSGGYTF.

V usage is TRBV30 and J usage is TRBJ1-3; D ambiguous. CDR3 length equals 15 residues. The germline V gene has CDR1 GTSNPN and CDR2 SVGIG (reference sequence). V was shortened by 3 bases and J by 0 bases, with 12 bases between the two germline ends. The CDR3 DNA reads TGTGCCTGGAGATTAGTCAGGAACTCTGGAAACACCATATATTTT. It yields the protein CAWRLVRNSGNTIYF.

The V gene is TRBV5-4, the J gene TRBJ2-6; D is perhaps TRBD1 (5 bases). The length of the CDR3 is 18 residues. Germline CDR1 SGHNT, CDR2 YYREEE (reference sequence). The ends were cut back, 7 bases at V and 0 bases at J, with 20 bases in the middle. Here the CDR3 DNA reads TGTGCCAGCTCCACCCTCAGGGAAAAACTCTCTGGGGCCAACGTCCTGACTTTC. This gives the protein CASSTLREKLSGANVLTF. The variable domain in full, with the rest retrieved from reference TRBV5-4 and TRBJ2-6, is ETGVTQSPTHLIKTRGQQVTLRCSSQSGHNTVSWYQQALGQGPQFIFQYYREEENGRGNFPPRFSGLQFPNYSSELNVNALELDDSALYLCASSTLREKLSGANVLTFGAGSRLTVL.

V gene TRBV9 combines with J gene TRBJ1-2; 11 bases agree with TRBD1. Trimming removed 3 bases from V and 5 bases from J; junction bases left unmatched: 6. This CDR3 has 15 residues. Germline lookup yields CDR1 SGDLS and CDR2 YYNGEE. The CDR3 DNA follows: TGTGCCAGCAGCGCCGGACAGGGGGCGGAATATGGCTACACCTTC. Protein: CASSAGQGAEYGYTF. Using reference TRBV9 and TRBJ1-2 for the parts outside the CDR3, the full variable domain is DSGVTQTPKHLITATGQRVTLRCSPRSGDLSVYWYQQSLDQGLQFLIQYYNGEERAKGNILERFSAQQFPDLHSELNLSSLELGDSALYFCASSAGQGAEYGYTFGSGTRLTVV.

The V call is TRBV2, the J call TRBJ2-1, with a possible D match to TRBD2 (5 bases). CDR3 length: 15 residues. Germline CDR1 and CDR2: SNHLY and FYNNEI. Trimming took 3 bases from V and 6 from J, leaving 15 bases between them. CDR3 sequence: CASSENGKHPNEQFF. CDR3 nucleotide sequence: TGTGCCAGCAGTGAGAACGGGAAACACCCCAATGAGCAGTTCTTC.

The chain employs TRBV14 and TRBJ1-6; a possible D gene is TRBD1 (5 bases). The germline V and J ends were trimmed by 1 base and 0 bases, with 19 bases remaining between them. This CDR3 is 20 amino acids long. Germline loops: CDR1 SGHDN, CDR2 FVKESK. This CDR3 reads CASSQVRVLGGSSYNSPLHF. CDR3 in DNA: TGTGCCAGCAGCCAAGTACGGGTCCTGGGGGGAAGCTCCTATAATTCACCCCTCCACTTT.

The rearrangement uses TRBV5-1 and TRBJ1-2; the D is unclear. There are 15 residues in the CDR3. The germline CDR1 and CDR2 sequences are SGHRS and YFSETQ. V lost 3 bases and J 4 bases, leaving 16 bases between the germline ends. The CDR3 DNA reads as TGCGCCAGCAGCTCAACGCTGAGTGCTTCCTATGGCTACACCTTC. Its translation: CASSSTLSASYGYTF.

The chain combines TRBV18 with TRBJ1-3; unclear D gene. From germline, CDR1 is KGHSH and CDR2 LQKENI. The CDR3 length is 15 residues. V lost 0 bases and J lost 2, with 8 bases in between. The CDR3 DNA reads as TGTGCCAGCTCACCACCGTCCAGTCCTGGAAACACCATATATTTT. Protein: CASSPPSSPGNTIYF.

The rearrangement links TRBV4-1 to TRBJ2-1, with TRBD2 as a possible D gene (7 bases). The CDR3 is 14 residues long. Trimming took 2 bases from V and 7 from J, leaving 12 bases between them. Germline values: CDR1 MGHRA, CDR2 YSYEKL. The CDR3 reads CASSQWGGQNEQFF. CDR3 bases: TGCGCCAGCAGCCAATGGGGGGGGCAAAATGAGCAGTTCTTC.

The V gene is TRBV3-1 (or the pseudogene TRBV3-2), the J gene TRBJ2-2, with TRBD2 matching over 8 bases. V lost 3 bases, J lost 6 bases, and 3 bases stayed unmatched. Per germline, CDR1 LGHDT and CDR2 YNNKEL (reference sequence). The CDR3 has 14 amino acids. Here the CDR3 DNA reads TGTGCCAGCAGCCACCGGGGGGGGGCCGGGGAGCTGTTTTTT. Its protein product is CASSHRGGAGELFF.